The clone carrying this T cell receptor beta chain was counted at least ten times. Antigen: not known. Using its own MiXCR run on the 5' RACE reads, TCRdb lists one record per CDR3 protein. Of roughly 80,000 distinct CDR3 sequences in the sample, 10% were seen once. Blood bank volunteers in Maryland, USA, served as healthy controls. The unsorted libraries were generated from a total of 2 million PBMCs, which had been stored in RNAlater at -80 C. The data derive from a study of neurological immune-mediated disorders. Study-level results: None of the CDR3 amino acid sequences of expanded clones were shared across subjects, and this suggested private repertoires in all groups.

There are 9 residues in the CDR3. Germline V gene data show CDR1 as SQVTM and CDR2 as ANQGSEA. V lost 7 bases and J lost 8, with 8 bases in between. J is TRBJ1-2 and V is TRBV29-1; D gene uncertain. The sample taken for sequencing was PBMCs. This TCR was sampled from a man in his forties in good health. CDR3 nucleotides: TGCAGCGCTGGAGAGGGCTACACCTTC. Amino acid sequence: CSAGEGYTF.